This T cell receptor (beta chain) is from a study of T cell responses to AZD1222 COVID-19 vaccine. Clones were read by immunoSEQ multiplex PCR, and TCRdb kept only the in-frame ones, dropping some. The sample shows 95,000 to 150,000 clones, around 88% of them seen only once. CDR1 and CDR2 (germline): LGHNA, YNFKEQ. The CDR3 has 20 amino acids. The ends lost 0 bases at V and 2 bases at J; junction bases unmatched: 14. Overall study results and limits: Nearly half of the spike-specific TCRs reportedly recognize variant regions that carry no mutations. Possibly, clonal diversity was underestimated; donors were largely white British and included more females.

Regarding this clone: Its antigen is undetermined.

The gene calls are TRBV4-2 and TRBJ2-3; 10 bases line up with TRBD2. Material: peripheral blood, obtained on day 0 of AZD1222 vaccination. This clonotype originated in an adult in good health. CDR3 sequence: CASSQDIRISGTSVTDTQYF. CDR3 coding DNA: TGTGCCAGCAGCCAAGATATAAGGATTAGTGGGACTAGCGTCACAGATACGCAGTATTTT.